These T cell receptor beta chains were read from a single sample in a study of CD8+ T cells in alopecia areata. Sequenced by immunoSEQ multiplex PCR; TCRdb stores in-frame clones only, minus some. The sample has roughly 100,000 clones; around 86% are singletons. Here the sequenced sample was CD8+ T cells sorted from blood, taken between weeks 30 and 35, from a patient treated with tofacitinib. The receptors stem from a human donor with alopecia areata. CDR3s include the opening cysteine and the closing phenylalanine or tryptophan. Each record gives: J gene, D gene, clone size, V gene, CDR3 DNA, CDR3 protein. D genes are given only for firm matches. Rows give clone size only sometimes, using once, few, many, or a class for an expanded clone.

TRBJ2-7 | TRBD1 | - | TRBV6-6 | TGTGCCAGCAGCCATCGGGACAGGGTGATCGAGCAGTACTTC | CASSHRDRVIEQYF
TRBJ2-1 | - | - | TRBV12-5 | TGTGCTAGTGGTTTCCACGACGGCCGCCTCTACAATGAGCAGTTCTTC | CASGFHDGRLYNEQFF
TRBJ2-7 | - | once | TRBV30 | TGTGCCTGGAGGGGAGCCAGCTCCTACGAGCAGTACTTC | CAWRGASSYEQYF
TRBJ2-6 | - | - | TRBV14 | TGTGCCAGCGGAAGGGGTCCTGGGGCCAACGTCCTGACTTTC | CASGRGPGANVLTF
TRBJ1-5 | TRBD1 | - | TRBV5-1 | TGCGCCAGCAGCCCGACAGGGTCATCAGGACAGCCCCAGCATTTT | CASSPTGSSGQPQHF
TRBJ2-3 | TRBD1 | - | TRBV4-2 | TGTGCCAGCAGCCAGCCCCCAGGGGGTTCAGATACGCAGTATTTT | CASSQPPGGSDTQYF
TRBJ2-1 | TRBD2 | - | TRBV29-1 | TGCAGCGTTGTTCCTAGCGGCCAAGGCTTCTCCTACAATGAGCAGTTCTTC | CSVVPSGQGFSYNEQFF
TRBJ2-7 | - | - | TRBV7-9 | TGTGCCAGCAGCTTAGGGAAGACGGTCCCCTACGAGCAGTACTTC | CASSLGKTVPYEQYF
TRBJ1-1 | - | - | TRBV7-9 | TGTGCCAGCAGCCTAGGGGTGGGGAACACTGAAGCTTTCTTT | CASSLGVGNTEAFF
TRBJ2-5 | - | - | TRBV19 | TGTGCCAGTATTGAAGCGGTCGGCGAGACCCAGTACTTC | CASIEAVGETQYF
TRBJ2-7 | TRBD2 | - | TRBV28 | TGTGCCAGCAGTGTCAATCTAGCGGGCAAAACCCTCTCCTACGAGCAGTACTTC | CASSVNLAGKTLSYEQYF
TRBJ2-2 | - | - | TRBV19 | TGTGCCAGTAGTATGGGCCCGGAGCTGTTTTTT | CASSMGPELFF
TRBJ2-7 | - | - | TRBV10-3 | TGTGCCATCAGTGGTCAGGGGGGAAACGAGCAGTACTTC | CAISGQGGNEQYF
TRBJ1-1 | TRBD1 | - | TRBV7-9 | TGTGCCAGCAGCCTATCGACAGGGGAAGGCCCTGAAGCTTTCTTT | CASSLSTGEGPEAFF
TRBJ2-7 | - | - | TRBV5-1 | TGCGCCAGCAGCCTGGAAATGAGAGGGTACGAGCAGTACTTC | CASSLEMRGYEQYF
TRBJ2-7 | - | - | TRBV27 | TGTGCCAGCAGTTCTAGCAGCTCCTACGAGCAGTACTTC | CASSSSSSYEQYF
TRBJ1-5 | - | - | TRBV7-8 | TGTGCCAGCAGCTTAGGAGGGGGCAATCAGCCCCAGCATTTT | CASSLGGGNQPQHF
TRBJ2-2 | - | - | TRBV27 | TGTGCCAGCAGTTGGGCCGGGGAGCTGTTTTTT | CASSWAGELFF
TRBJ2-7 | TRBD2 | - | TRBV11-2 | TGTGCCAGCAGCTTAGAGGGGACTAGCGGAACCTACGAGCAGTACTTC | CASSLEGTSGTYEQYF
TRBJ2-3 | TRBD1 | - | TRBV27 | TGTGCCAGCAGTCTTTACAGGGGTAGGGACACAGATACGCAGTATTTT | CASSLYRGRDTDTQYF
TRBJ2-3 | - | few | TRBV19 | TGTGCCAGTAGTTTCGGGGCAGATACGCAGTATTTT | CASSFGADTQYF
TRBJ2-1 | - | - | TRBV29-1 | TGCAGCGTTGAAATTGTCTGGGGTACCCCGAACAATGAGCAGTTCTTC | CSVEIVWGTPNNEQFF
TRBJ2-7 | - | - | TRBV9 | TGTGCCAGCAGCGTAGGGGACGAGCAGTACTTC | CASSVGDEQYF
TRBJ2-7 | TRBD1 | - | TRBV27 | TGTGCCAGCAGTAGACAGGGGGGCGAGCAGTACTTC | CASSRQGGEQYF
TRBJ2-5 | - | - | TRBV30 | TGTGCCTGGACCCCTTCTAGCCTACCCTCCTCGGAGCAGTACTTC | CAWTPSSLPSSEQYF
TRBJ2-1 | - | - | TRBV13 | TGTGCCAGCAGCTTAGGCTATGGAGTCGGGCTCCATGAGCAGTTCTTC | CASSLGYGVGLHEQFF
TRBJ2-1 | - | few | TRBV27 | TGTGCCAGCACCGCGGTTGGCGGGAACAATGAGCAGTTCTTC | CASTAVGGNNEQFF
TRBJ2-1 | - | - | TRBV7-9 | TGTGCCAGCAGCACAGGCCTCAGGGTCAATGAGCAGTTCTTC | CASSTGLRVNEQFF
TRBJ2-7 | TRBD1 | - | TRBV27 | TGTGCCAGCAGTTCTACAGGGGGCGGCTCCTACGAGCAGTACTTC | CASSSTGGGSYEQYF
TRBJ2-1 | - | - | TRBV2 | TGTGCCAGCAGTGACAGGAGCTCCTACAATGAGCAGTTCTTC | CASSDRSSYNEQFF
TRBJ1-1 | TRBD1 | - | TRBV9 | TGTGCCAGCAGCGTAACCCCGACAGGGAGCACTGAAGCTTTCTTT | CASSVTPTGSTEAFF
TRBJ1-1 | - | - | TRBV11-2 | TGTGCCAGCAGCTTATATGAGAACACTGAAGCTTTCTTT | CASSLYENTEAFF
TRBJ2-1 | - | - | TRBV19 | TGTGCCAGTAGTATGGGGGGAGACTACAATGAGCAGTTCTTC | CASSMGGDYNEQFF
TRBJ2-1 | - | few | TRBV20-1 | TGCAGTGCCGCCCTCAACAATGAGCAGTTCTTC | CSAALNNEQFF
TRBJ2-7 | - | - | TRBV13 | TGTGCCAGCAGTGGACAAATAGGGTCCTACGAGCAGTACTTC | CASSGQIGSYEQYF
TRBJ2-3 | - | - | TRBV29-1 | TGCAGCGTTCTCCATTTGGATACGCAGTATTTT | CSVLHLDTQYF
TRBJ2-6 | - | once | TRBV2 | TGTGCCAGCAGAGGGGTGGGCCCTGTCTCTGGGGCCAACGTCCTGACTTTC | CASRGVGPVSGANVLTF